These 32 T cell receptor beta chains came from one sample sequenced in a study of Graves' ophthalmopathy and Graves' hyperthyroidism. RNA transcripts yielded amplified TCR beta CDR3 regions. RT-PCR was first run with HTBI primers, then multiplex PCR in a second round. TCRdb passed the multiplex PCR reads through MiXCR, listing each CDR3 protein once. The sample has 650,000 to 900,000 distinct CDR3 sequences, approximately 40% seen once. Input material: peripheral blood. The receptors derive from an adult man with Graves' ophthalmopathy.

This clonotype was seen at least ten times. The genes are TRBV7-8 and TRBJ2-7; D gene unclear. The length of the CDR3 is 13 residues. Trimming pared 5 bases from V and 4 bases from J, leaving 12 bases between. Germline V lookup: CDR1 SGHVS, CDR2 FQNEAQ. CDR3 nucleotide sequence: TGTGCCAGCAGCAACGCTGGCAGGTACGAGCAGTACTTC. Its protein product is CASSNAGRYEQYF.

The chain links TRBV25-1 to TRBJ1-2, with 8 bases lining up with TRBD1. CDR3 length equals 13 residues. Germline V gene lookup returns CDR1 MGHDK and CDR2 SYGVNS. Germline trimming cut 8 bases from V and 7 bases from J; bases unmatched to any gene: 9. CDR3 nucleotides: TGTGCCAGCGTTGTAAAGACAGGGGTTGGCTACACCTTC. Protein sequence: CASVVKTGVGYTF.

There are many counts of this clonotype. The chain combines TRBV19 with TRBJ1-6; 9 nucleotides align to TRBD1. The CDR3 totals 16 residues. Germline loops: CDR1 LNHDA, CDR2 SQIVND (reference sequence). V was pared by 3 bases and J by 7 bases, with 7 bases of the junction left unmatched. CDR3 sequence reads: CASSIATGGLNSPLHF. The DNA of the CDR3 is TGTGCCAGTAGTATCGCAACAGGGGGCTTGAATTCACCCCTCCACTTT.

In its sample, this clonotype was seen a few times. The V and J genes are TRBV5-6 and TRBJ1-4; D uncertain. CDR3 size: 15 residues. Trimming removed 3 bases from V and 8 bases from J, with 17 bases in between. The germline CDR1 and CDR2 sequences are SGHDT and YYEEEE. This chain's CDR3 is CASSSTPNTYEKLFF. The DNA of the CDR3 is TGTGCCAGCAGCTCGACCCCTAATACGTACGAAAAACTGTTTTTT.

The rearrangement joins TRBV10-3 to TRBJ1-6, with D maybe TRBD1 (6 bases). Per the germline V gene, CDR1 is ENHRY and CDR2 is SYGVKD. V lost 11 bases, J lost 4 bases, and 12 bases lay in between. CDR3 length equals 13 residues. In nucleotides, the CDR3 is TGTGCCGGCAGACAGGCATATAATTCACCCCTCCACTTT. Amino acids: CAGRQAYNSPLHF.

The chain recombines TRBV7-9 with TRBJ2-5; D could derive from TRBD1 or TRBD2 (5 bases each). The CDR3 contains 14 residues. Germline V gene data show CDR1 as SEHNR and CDR2 as FQNEAQ (reference sequence). Trimming stripped 1 base from V and 5 bases from J, with 11 bases between. The CDR3 protein is CASSLVWGTETQYF. The DNA of the CDR3 is TGTGCCAGCAGCTTAGTGTGGGGGACGGAGACCCAGTACTTC.

This clonotype was recorded many times. The chain combines TRBV7-9 with TRBJ1-2; no reliable D call. Germline CDR1 and CDR2: SEHNR and FQNEAQ (reference sequence). CDR3 size: 10 residues. V was trimmed by 10 bases and J by 8 bases, leaving 11 bases between them. The CDR3 DNA is TGTGCCACCCCAACGCGGGGCTACACCTTC. The encoded protein is CATPTRGYTF.

Details on this clonotype: Compared with germline, one end of the junction differs, possibly owing to a read error. The rearrangement uses TRBV10-2 and TRBJ2-5; 12 bases align to TRBD2. Germline-derived CDR1 and CDR2 are WSHSY and SAAADI. The CDR3 totals 16 residues. CDR3: CASSLLLAGGSETQYF. CDR3 DNA: TGTGCCAGCAGCCTCTTACTAGCGGGGGGTTCGGAGACCCAGTACTTC.

This clonotype was detected a few times. The rearrangement links TRBV6-1 to TRBJ1-1, with D possibly TRBD1 on 5 matching bases. The CDR3 is 13 residues long. V shed 11 bases and J shed 0 bases, with 13 bases lying between them. Looked up from germline, CDR1 is MNHNS and CDR2 is SASEGT. The CDR3 reads CAEGRTMNTEAFF. The CDR3 DNA is TGTGCCGAGGGGCGGACCATGAACACTGAAGCTTTCTTT.

The chain couples TRBV10-3 to TRBJ1-5, with a possible D match to TRBD1 (5 bases). The V and J ends lost 2 bases and 7 bases respectively, with 12 bases between them. The V gene's germline CDR1 is ENHRY and CDR2 SYGVKD. This CDR3 has 14 amino acids. CDR3: CAISERRGGQPQHF. The DNA of the CDR3 is TGTGCCATCAGTGAGAGGAGGGGAGGACAGCCCCAGCATTTT.

The sample holds a few counts of this clonotype. This chain uses TRBV11-2 with TRBJ2-7; 10 bases align to TRBD1. With V trimmed by 0 bases and J by 6 bases, 8 bases remained unmatched. Germline CDR1 reads SGHAT; CDR2 reads FQNNGV. The CDR3 sequence is 16 residues long. CDR3: CASSLDGGTGEAEQYF. The CDR3 coding sequence is TGTGCCAGCAGCTTAGATGGGGGGACAGGGGAGGCCGAGCAGTACTTC. The full variable domain, completed using reference TRBV11-2 and TRBJ2-7, is EAGVAQSPRYKIIEKRQSVAFWCNPISGHATLYWYQQILGQGPKLLIQFQNNGVVDDSQLPKDRFSAERLKGVDSTLKIQPAKLEDSAVYLCASSLDGGTGEAEQYFGPGTRLTVT.

The J gene is TRBJ1-6, the V gene TRBV6-2 or TRBV6-3; TRBD1 matches 7 bases. The CDR3 spans 13 residues. V gave up 10 bases and J gave up 6 bases; unmatched junction bases: 6. Germline V gene data show CDR1 as MNHEY and CDR2 as SVGEGT. CDR3 sequence: CATSRQGNSPLHF. The CDR3, as DNA: TGTGCCACCTCCCGACAGGGTAATTCACCCCTCCACTTT.

As to this clonotype: A read error is possible here, since a much larger clone lies one base away. The chain joins TRBV9 to TRBJ1-1; maybe TRBD1 (5 bases). Germline lookup yields CDR1 SGDLS and CDR2 YYNGEE. The CDR3 extends over 13 amino acids. V gave up 4 bases and J gave up 7 bases, with 14 bases separating them. The CDR3 is CASSIVTDHEAFF. Written as DNA, the CDR3 is TGTGCCAGCAGCATAGTGACAGATCATGAAGCTTTCTTT.

This chain connects TRBV24-1 to TRBJ1-5, with 9 bases identical to TRBD1. The junction had 10 bases not matched to a gene; V was cut back by 11 bases and J by 6 bases. Germline CDR1 and CDR2: KGHDR and SFDVKD. The CDR3 loop spans 14 amino acids. In DNA, the CDR3 is TGTGCCAGCAGGACAGGGGTTCAGGGTCAGCCCCAGCATTTT. Protein product: CASRTGVQGQPQHF.

The table lists this clonotype with a few counts. One end of the junction is discordant with germline, which a read error may explain. The genes are TRBV5-1 and TRBJ2-5; either TRBD1 or TRBD2 may fit D (5 bases each). Germline lookup yields CDR1 SGHRS and CDR2 YFSETQ. This CDR3 has 14 amino acids. The CDR3 DNA follows: TGTGCCAGCAGCCCCACCGTGGGGGAAGAGACCCAGTACTTC. Amino acid sequence: CASSPTVGEETQYF.

There are many counts of this clonotype. This chain links TRBV11-2 with TRBJ2-6, with 7 bases identical to TRBD1. CDR3 length equals 16 residues. V lost 1 base to trimming and J lost 2 bases; unmatched junction nucleotides: 2. CDR1 is SGHAT and CDR2 is FQNNGV in the germline V gene. The CDR3 region is CASSLGDRAGANVLTF. CDR3 nucleotides: TGTGCCAGCAGCTTAGGAGACAGGGCTGGGGCCAACGTCCTGACTTTC.

The rearrangement uses TRBV10-2 and TRBJ2-7; a possible D gene is TRBD1 (5 bases). This CDR3 has 13 residues. Germline CDR1 reads WSHSY; CDR2 reads SAAADI. V was trimmed by 2 bases and J by 12 bases, leaving 17 bases between them. The CDR3 sequence is CASSERWGSGWYF. The DNA for the CDR3 is TGCGCCAGCAGTGAGCGGTGGGGCAGTGGCTGGTACTTC.

This clonotype was found many times. The V call is TRBV7-2, the J call TRBJ1-6; TRBD1 matches at 7 bases. The germline V gene has CDR1 SGHTA and CDR2 FQGNSA. This CDR3 has 14 amino acids. The J segment lost 6 bases and the V segment lost 5 bases, leaving 4 bases of the junction unmatched. The chain's CDR3 is CASSRDSLNSPLHF. In DNA, the CDR3 is TGTGCCAGCAGCCGGGACAGCCTTAATTCACCCCTCCACTTT.

The chain has TRBV4-1 and TRBJ2-7; D remains ambiguous. V lost 4 bases and J 7 bases, leaving 17 bases between the germline ends. This CDR3 is 14 amino acids long. Germline V gene sequence: CDR1 MGHRA, CDR2 YSYEKL. CDR3 residues: CASSRPGRDLEQYF. CDR3 in DNA: TGCGCCAGCAGCCGACCGGGCAGAGACCTGGAGCAGTACTTC.

The sample holds many counts of this clonotype. The CDR3 nucleotides read TGTGCCAGCAGCTTAACCTTGGGCCAGTACTTC. As protein: CASSLTLGQYF. V usage is TRBV7-2 and J usage is TRBJ2-5, with D unclear. Trimming took 2 bases from V and 10 from J, leaving 8 bases between them. The CDR3 loop spans 11 amino acids. The germline gives CDR1 SGHTA, CDR2 FQGNSA.

The rearrangement links TRBV25-1 to TRBJ2-2; 10 bases match TRBD2. CDR1 is MGHDK and CDR2 is SYGVNS in the germline V gene. The CDR3 length is 16 residues. V lost 5 bases, J lost 2 bases, and 5 bases stayed unmatched. The CDR3 sequence: CASSWVAGGNTGELFF. The CDR3 DNA sequence: TGTGCCAGCAGTTGGGTAGCGGGGGGCAACACCGGGGAGCTGTTTTTT.

This clonotype was detected ten times or more. This sequence joins TRBV7-8 and TRBJ2-7; D possibly corresponds to TRBD1 (6 bases). The germline gives CDR1 SGHVS, CDR2 FQNEAQ. V lost 1 base and J 3 bases, leaving 10 bases between the germline ends. CDR3 length equals 14 residues. The CDR3 DNA reads as TGTGCCAGCAGCTTAGACATGGACAGCTACGAGCAGTACTTC. This codes for CASSLDMDSYEQYF.

The rearrangement uses TRBV2 and TRBJ2-7, with 12 bases that match TRBD2. Trimming cost V 4 bases and J 9 bases; bases outside gene matches: 10. Per germline, CDR1 SNHLY and CDR2 FYNNEI. The CDR3 runs 15 residues. This chain's CDR3 is CASSAGLAGFYPQYF. The CDR3 DNA follows: TGTGCCAGCAGTGCCGGACTAGCGGGATTTTATCCGCAGTACTTC.

V and J are TRBV10-3 and TRBJ1-2, with D tentatively TRBD1 (5 bases). V was cut by 10 bases and J by 4 bases, with 16 bases left in between. Per germline, CDR1 ENHRY and CDR2 SYGVKD. This CDR3 is built from 13 residues. This chain's CDR3 is CASGPTVFYGYTF. CDR3 sequence (DNA): TGTGCCAGCGGTCCGACAGTATTCTATGGCTACACCTTC.

This clonotype was recorded at least ten times. This sequence joins TRBV7-9 and TRBJ1-5; D unresolved. Trimming stripped 11 bases from V and 2 bases from J, with 16 bases between. In germline, CDR1 is SEHNR, CDR2 FQNEAQ (reference sequence). This CDR3 has 14 residues. The CDR3 reads CALSSGGGNQPQHF. For the CDR3, the DNA is TGTGCCCTCAGCAGCGGTGGCGGCAATCAGCCCCAGCATTTT.

The chain recombines TRBV10-2 with TRBJ2-5; 7 nucleotides align to TRBD2. Trimming at V came to 4 bases and at J to 1 base, leaving 6 bases not matched to a gene. CDR1 is WSHSY and CDR2 is SAAADI in the germline V gene. CDR3 length: 15 amino acids. CDR3 nucleotide sequence: TGCGCCAGCAGTGGGGGGGGAGCTTTCCAAGAGACCCAGTACTTC. Its translation is CASSGGGAFQETQYF.

The chain combines TRBV20-1 with TRBJ2-7, with a possible D match to TRBD1 (7 bases). The CDR3 runs to 14 residues. From germline, CDR1 is DFQATT and CDR2 SNEGSKA (reference sequence). Deletions cut 1 base from V and 3 bases from J, with 13 bases between. In DNA, the CDR3 is TGCAGTGCTAGAGTTGGAGGGGGCTACTACGAGCAGTACTTC. This codes for CSARVGGGYYEQYF.

With respect to this clonotype: It may be a read error: a sequence one base away is much more abundant. The J gene is TRBJ2-7, the V gene TRBV5-5, with no clear D. The end of the DNA aligns better with TRBJ2-5, so the J call may be wrong. The germline V gene encodes CDR1 SGHKS and CDR2 YYEKEE (reference sequence). This CDR3 has 11 residues. CDR3 sequence (DNA): TGTGCCAGCAGCTCGTATGAGACCCAGTACTTC. As protein: CASSSYETQYF.

The chain carries TRBV7-2 and TRBJ2-5, with TRBD2 identical over 14 bases. CDR3 length: 13 residues. V dropped 6 bases and J dropped 11; count of bases not matched to a gene: 5. Germline CDR1 and CDR2: SGHTA and FQGNSA. The CDR3 loop reads CASRLGLAGVQYF. The CDR3 DNA reads TGTGCCAGCAGGTTGGGACTAGCGGGAGTTCAGTACTTC.

Concerning this clonotype: Compared with germline, one end of the junction differs, possibly owing to a read error. The genes are TRBV15 and TRBJ1-2; tentative D call: TRBD1 (6 bases). This CDR3 region has 13 residues. Germline values: CDR1 LNHNV, CDR2 YYDKDF (reference sequence). CDR3 residues: CASSLDGGLGYTF. The CDR3, as DNA: TGTGCCAGCAGCTTAGATGGGGGGCTTGGCTACACCTTC.

The gene calls are TRBV10-3 and TRBJ2-7; possibly TRBD2 for D (7 bases). The CDR3 sequence is 14 residues long. CDR1 ENHRY and CDR2 SYGVKD come from the germline V gene. The V end lost 5 bases, the J end lost 6 bases, and 17 bases lay between the germline ends. DNA of the CDR3: TGTGCCATCAGTATGGCGGGGGCAACCAGCGAGCAGTACTTC. It yields the protein CAISMAGATSEQYF.

This clonotype was detected ten times or more. Sequence at one end of the junction differs from germline and may be a read error. The J gene is TRBJ1-1, the V gene TRBV11-2; D not resolved. The CDR3 totals 12 residues. Germline CDR1 is SGHAT and CDR2 is FQNNGV. The CDR3, as DNA: TGTGCCAGCAGCTTAGTCTCGGGTGCACCATCCTTT. Its protein product is CASSLVSGAPSF.